Listed below are T cell receptor beta chains from one sample, sequenced in a study of shared clonotypes between healthy human individuals. Clones were sequenced by immunoSEQ multiplex PCR, and TCRdb holds only the in-frame ones, with some missing. In the table there are roughly 2.2 million clones, 85% to 95% of which are singletons. The specimen was naive CD4+ T cells from PBMCs. These receptors all stem from a man younger than 35 in good health. Some clones in this sample may be carry-over from other donors' samples. Both conserved end residues are part of each CDR3. Each record gives: J gene, CDR3 length, D gene, clone size, V gene, CDR3 protein, CDR3 DNA. D genes are given only for firm matches. Expanded clones get a size class; other rows say once, few or many, or leave the size out.

TRBJ2-3	14	.	.	TRBV11-2	CASSLGAYTDTQYF	TGTGCCAGCAGCTTAGGTGCCTACACAGATACGCAGTATTTT
TRBJ1-3	17	TRBD1	.	TRBV19	CASSSALTGGGGNTIYF	TGTGCCAGTAGTTCCGCCCTGACAGGGGGCGGTGGAAACACCATATATTTT
TRBJ2-7	15	TRBD2	.	TRBV7-7	CASSKGLAGGSNMYF	TGTGCCAGCAGCAAAGGACTAGCGGGAGGATCCAATATGTACTTC
TRBJ2-7	16	TRBD2	.	TRBV5-1	CASSLDPKAGGTEQYF	TGCGCCAGCAGCTTGGACCCCAAAGCGGGAGGAACCGAGCAGTACTTC
TRBJ2-5	13	.	.	TRBV28	CASTQRVVETQYF	TGTGCCAGCACCCAAAGGGTTGTGGAGACCCAGTACTTC
TRBJ1-2	14	.	few	TRBV2	CASSEMVVRAGYTF	TGTGCCAGCAGTGAGATGGTGGTAAGGGCTGGCTACACCTTC
TRBJ2-6	15	.	.	TRBV19	CASRAGRSGANVLTF	TGTGCCAGTAGGGCGGGGCGCTCTGGGGCCAACGTCCTGACTTTC
TRBJ2-1	17	TRBD2	once	TRBV5-1	CASSFFGLAGNYNEQFF	TGCGCCAGCAGCTTCTTTGGGCTAGCGGGAAACTACAATGAGCAGTTCTTC
TRBJ1-5	15	.	.	TRBV27	CASSFLGDIDGPQHF	TGTGCCAGCAGTTTTTTGGGGGACATAGATGGGCCCCAGCATTTT
TRBJ1-3	16	TRBD1	.	TRBV10-3	CAISPGQGLSGNTIYF	TGTGCCATCTCCCCGGGACAGGGCCTCTCTGGAAACACCATATATTTT
TRBJ2-7	17	TRBD1	.	TRBV15	CATSRAGQGPLSHEQYF	TGTGCCACCAGCAGAGCGGGACAGGGACCTTTGTCCCACGAGCAGTACTTC
TRBJ1-1	14	TRBD1	.	TRBV7-2	CASSFSQGATETFF	TGTGCCAGCAGCTTTAGCCAGGGGGCCACTGAAACTTTCTTT
TRBJ2-7	15	TRBD1	.	TRBV6-5	CASSRVGTGAYEQYF	TGTGCCAGCAGTAGAGTGGGAACAGGGGCGTACGAGCAGTACTTC
TRBJ2-7	15	TRBD2	.	TRBV10-3	CAITRGGQVGGEQYF	TGTGCCATCACCCGGGGAGGGCAGGTGGGTGGCGAGCAGTACTTC
TRBJ2-7	14	.	.	TRBV7-7	CASSLQWGAYEQYF	TGTGCCAGCAGCCTCCAGTGGGGGGCTTACGAGCAGTACTTC
TRBJ2-2	18	TRBD1	.	TRBV5-1	CASSLTGTGLKNTGELFF	TGCGCCAGCAGCCTTACCGGGACAGGCTTAAAAAACACCGGGGAGCTGTTTTTT
TRBJ2-7	18	.	.	TRBV5-1	CASSLNPPGVGGPYEQYF	TGCGCCAGCAGTCTTAACCCCCCTGGAGTCGGCGGACCCTACGAGCAGTACTTC
TRBJ1-2	14	.	.	TRBV19	CASKVYLDGGGYTF	TGTGCCAGTAAGGTCTACTTGGACGGTGGCGGCTACACCTTC
TRBJ1-2	13	.	.	TRBV5-1	CASSFQENYGYTF	TGCGCCAGCAGCTTCCAGGAGAACTATGGCTACACCTTC
TRBJ2-1	15	TRBD2	.	TRBV11-2	CASSFSSGINNEQFF	TGTGCCAGCAGCTTCTCTAGCGGGATTAACAATGAGCAGTTCTTC
TRBJ2-1	18	TRBD2	.	TRBV18	CASSPPGTRGFWFNEQFF	TGTGCCAGCTCACCACCAGGGACTAGAGGCTTTTGGTTCAATGAGCAGTTCTTC
TRBJ1-5	11	.	.	TRBV2	CASSGPQPQHF	TGTGCCAGCAGTGGGCCTCAGCCCCAGCATTTT
TRBJ1-2	16	TRBD1	.	TRBV29-1	CSVAPRGQGRNYGYTF	TGCAGCGTTGCCCCCCGAGGACAGGGGCGTAACTATGGCTACACCTTC
TRBJ1-2	14	.	.	TRBV28	CASSLAGRLYGYTF	TGTGCCAGCAGTTTGGCCGGACGGCTCTATGGCTACACCTTC
TRBJ1-1	18	TRBD1	.	TRBV28	CASSFSRGSDRGNTEAFF	TGTGCCAGCAGTTTTAGCCGGGGGAGCGACAGGGGGAACACTGAAGCTTTCTTT
TRBJ1-5	15	.	.	TRBV2	CASSGTAYSNQPQHF	TGTGCCAGCAGTGGGACAGCTTATAGCAATCAGCCCCAGCATTTT
TRBJ1-1	14	.	.	TRBV25-1	CASRGVRAGTEAFF	TGTGCCAGCAGAGGGGTCCGGGCGGGAACTGAAGCTTTCTTT
TRBJ1-5	15	.	.	TRBV28	CASSLIGSGNQPQHF	TGTGCCAGCAGTTTGATAGGGAGTGGCAATCAGCCCCAGCATTTT
TRBJ2-1	16	TRBD2	.	TRBV7-9	CASSLALGLADNEQFF	TGTGCCAGCAGCTTAGCGCTGGGACTAGCGGACAATGAGCAGTTCTTC
TRBJ1-2	13	.	.	TRBV27	CASSRTANYGYTF	TGTGCCAGCAGTCGGACAGCTAACTATGGCTACACCTTC
TRBJ2-7	14	.	.	TRBV7-2	CATKVQGQTYEQYF	TGTGCCACCAAAGTCCAGGGGCAAACCTACGAGCAGTACTTC
TRBJ1-2	13	.	once	TRBV5-6	CASSLGQLNGYTF	TGTGCCAGCAGCTTGGGACAGCTAAATGGCTACACCTTC
TRBJ1-2	13	TRBD1	.	TRBV6-5	CASRRTGGAGYTF	TGTGCCAGCAGACGCACAGGGGGCGCGGGCTACACCTTC
TRBJ2-3	14	.	.	TRBV9	CASSVDPLADTQYF	TGTGCCAGCAGCGTAGACCCCTTGGCAGATACGCAGTATTTT
TRBJ1-4	12	.	once	TRBV28	CASRNREEKLFF	TGTGCCAGCAGAAACAGGGAAGAAAAACTGTTTTTT
TRBJ2-5	13	TRBD1	.	TRBV2	CASKRTGVETQYF	TGTGCCAGCAAACGGACAGGGGTCGAGACCCAGTACTTC
TRBJ2-1	13	.	once	TRBV29-1	CSVGGRGYNEQFF	TGCAGCGTTGGAGGGAGAGGCTACAATGAGCAGTTCTTC
TRBJ1-5	14	.	.	TRBV30	CAWSSTGGNQPQHF	TGTGCCTGGAGCTCGACAGGAGGCAATCAGCCCCAGCATTTT
TRBJ1-2	14	.	.	TRBV6-6	CASSYGGVDRGYTF	TGTGCCAGCAGTTACGGTGGGGTGGATCGTGGCTACACCTTC
TRBJ1-1	21	.	.	TRBV9	CASSIRPGQYGDLSMNTEAFF	TGTGCCAGCAGCATACGGCCAGGACAGTACGGGGACCTATCCATGAACACTGAAGCTTTCTTT
TRBJ2-1	14	.	.	TRBV10-1	CASSLVRGSGEQFF	TGCGCCAGCAGCCTAGTTCGGGGAAGTGGTGAGCAGTTCTTC
TRBJ1-1	13	.	.	TRBV28	CASIREAVPEAFF	TGTGCCAGTATCCGGGAAGCTGTTCCTGAAGCTTTCTTT
TRBJ2-7	15	TRBD1	.	TRBV6-4	CASSGRGRGLREQYF	TGTGCCAGCAGTGGGCGGGGCAGGGGGCTGAGGGAGCAGTACTTC
TRBJ2-5	12	.	.	TRBV14	CASSQKLKTQYF	TGTGCCAGCAGCCAAAAGTTAAAGACCCAGTACTTC
TRBJ1-5	20	.	.	TRBV15	CATSRDLSGARGYSNQPQHF	TGTGCCACCAGCAGAGATCTCTCGGGGGCTCGAGGTTATAGCAATCAGCCCCAGCATTTT
TRBJ1-2	15	.	.	TRBV10-3	CAISESSGINYGYTF	TGTGCCATCAGTGAGTCGTCTGGGATAAACTATGGCTACACCTTC
TRBJ2-1	14	.	.	TRBV25-1	CASSHYGGRGEQFF	TGTGCCAGCAGCCATTATGGGGGCAGGGGTGAGCAGTTCTTC
TRBJ1-5	14	.	.	TRBV5-4	CASSLGGGNQPQHF	TGTGCCAGCAGCTTGGGTGGGGGCAATCAGCCCCAGCATTTT
TRBJ1-2	13	TRBD1	.	TRBV27	CASSLVGGDGYTF	TGTGCCAGCAGTTTGGTAGGGGGCGATGGCTACACCTTC